A selection of T cell receptor beta chains follows, all from one sample in a study of blood T cell repertoires in COVID-19. Here immunoSEQ multiplex PCR was the method, and the copy in TCRdb shows in-frame clones only, minus some. This sample has more than 350,000 clones, with more than 70% found just once. Sequencing was done on a sample of peripheral blood. The source of these receptors is a woman in her 30s with COVID-19, enrolled during active disease. Both conserved end residues are part of each CDR3. Each record gives: J gene, V gene, clone size, D gene, CDR3 protein, CDR3 DNA. D genes are given only for firm matches. Clone size is given for some rows only: seen once, a few or many times, or a class if the clone is expanded.

j_gene: TRBJ2-2; v_gene: TRBV5-1; abundance: .; d_gene: TRBD1; CDR3aa: CASKQGPAGELFF; CDR3nt: TGCGCCAGCAAACAGGGGCCGGCCGGGGAGCTGTTTTTT
j_gene: TRBJ2-2; v_gene: TRBV10-3; abundance: .; d_gene: .; CDR3aa: CAIRRTANGELFF; CDR3nt: TGTGCCATCAGAAGGACAGCGAACGGGGAGCTGTTTTTT
j_gene: TRBJ2-3; v_gene: TRBV11-2; abundance: .; d_gene: .; CDR3aa: CASSFRGTTDTQYF; CDR3nt: TGTGCCAGCAGCTTTCGAGGCACCACAGATACGCAGTATTTT
j_gene: TRBJ1-2; v_gene: TRBV29-1; abundance: .; d_gene: .; CDR3aa: CSGREGSYGYTF; CDR3nt: TGCAGTGGACGTGAGGGCAGCTATGGCTACACCTTC
j_gene: TRBJ2-5; v_gene: TRBV29-1; abundance: .; d_gene: TRBD2; CDR3aa: CSVSSGGQETQYF; CDR3nt: TGCAGCGTATCGAGCGGGGGCCAAGAGACCCAGTACTTC
j_gene: TRBJ1-2; v_gene: TRBV3-1/TRBV3-2; abundance: .; d_gene: .; CDR3aa: CASSPRPTANYGYTF; CDR3nt: TGTGCCAGCAGCCCTCGTCCTACCGCTAACTATGGCTACACCTTC
j_gene: TRBJ2-3; v_gene: TRBV19; abundance: .; d_gene: .; CDR3aa: CASSIYGSMRDTQYF; CDR3nt: TGTGCCAGTAGTATATACGGGAGTATGCGGGATACGCAGTATTTT
j_gene: TRBJ2-7; v_gene: TRBV11-3; abundance: .; d_gene: TRBD1; CDR3aa: CASSLTNQGDEQYF; CDR3nt: TGTGCCAGCAGCTTAACCAATCAGGGGGACGAGCAGTACTTC
j_gene: TRBJ2-2; v_gene: TRBV29-1; abundance: .; d_gene: TRBD2; CDR3aa: CSVARGLAGGELFF; CDR3nt: TGCAGCGTTGCGAGGGGACTAGCGGGCGGGGAGCTGTTTTTT
j_gene: TRBJ2-2; v_gene: TRBV27; abundance: .; d_gene: .; CDR3aa: CASSFVAGVVDTGELFF; CDR3nt: TGTGCCAGCAGTTTCGTTGCAGGGGTCGTCGACACCGGGGAGCTGTTTTTT
j_gene: TRBJ1-2; v_gene: TRBV2; abundance: .; d_gene: TRBD1; CDR3aa: CASSGTHPGQWGYGYTF; CDR3nt: TGTGCCAGCAGTGGGACCCACCCGGGACAGTGGGGCTATGGCTACACCTTC
j_gene: TRBJ2-3; v_gene: TRBV28; abundance: .; d_gene: .; CDR3aa: CASSLVGRAGRSDTQYF; CDR3nt: TGTGCCAGCAGTTTAGTAGGGCGGGCAGGGAGGTCAGATACGCAGTATTTT
j_gene: TRBJ2-5; v_gene: TRBV10-1; abundance: .; d_gene: TRBD1; CDR3aa: CASSESRQGGETQYF; CDR3nt: TGCGCCAGCAGTGAGTCGAGACAGGGCGGCGAGACCCAGTACTTC
j_gene: TRBJ1-5; v_gene: TRBV28; abundance: .; d_gene: TRBD1; CDR3aa: CASSSPYRGNGNQPQHF; CDR3nt: TGTGCCAGCAGTTCCCCCTACAGGGGTAATGGCAATCAGCCCCAGCATTTT
j_gene: TRBJ1-5; v_gene: TRBV3-1/TRBV3-2; abundance: .; d_gene: .; CDR3aa: CASSQVGDGNQPQHF; CDR3nt: TGTGCCAGCAGCCAAGTAGGTGACGGGAATCAGCCCCAGCATTTT
j_gene: TRBJ1-1; v_gene: TRBV6-6; abundance: .; d_gene: .; CDR3aa: CASSYSRLSGTEAFF; CDR3nt: TGTGCCAGCAGTTACTCGAGATTATCGGGAACTGAAGCTTTCTTT
j_gene: TRBJ2-2; v_gene: TRBV2; abundance: .; d_gene: TRBD1; CDR3aa: CASSWTGANTGELFF; CDR3nt: TGTGCCAGCAGTTGGACAGGGGCGAACACCGGGGAGCTGTTTTTT
j_gene: TRBJ2-2; v_gene: TRBV11-2; abundance: .; d_gene: .; CDR3aa: CASSLQGTGELFF; CDR3nt: TGTGCCAGCAGCCTACAGGGTACCGGGGAGCTGTTTTTT
j_gene: TRBJ2-2; v_gene: TRBV6-5; abundance: .; d_gene: TRBD2; CDR3aa: CASKLAGPTGELFF; CDR3nt: TGTGCCAGCAAACTAGCGGGCCCGACCGGGGAGCTGTTTTTT
j_gene: TRBJ1-3; v_gene: TRBV7-8; abundance: .; d_gene: .; CDR3aa: CASGGGSGNTIYF; CDR3nt: TGTGCCAGCGGGGGGGGTTCGGGAAACACCATATATTTT
j_gene: TRBJ2-2; v_gene: TRBV28; abundance: .; d_gene: .; CDR3aa: CASRAGRATGELFF; CDR3nt: TGTGCCAGCAGGGCGGGTAGGGCCACCGGGGAGCTGTTTTTT
j_gene: TRBJ1-1; v_gene: TRBV2; abundance: .; d_gene: .; CDR3aa: CASLQGWVNTEAFF; CDR3nt: TGTGCCAGTCTACAGGGTTGGGTGAACACTGAAGCTTTCTTT
j_gene: TRBJ1-1; v_gene: TRBV6-4; abundance: once; d_gene: .; CDR3aa: CASSVEEGATEAFF; CDR3nt: TGTGCCAGCAGTGTGGAGGAGGGAGCCACTGAAGCTTTCTTT
j_gene: TRBJ2-3; v_gene: TRBV14; abundance: .; d_gene: TRBD1; CDR3aa: CASSQEGTGLTDTQYF; CDR3nt: TGTGCCAGCAGCCAAGAGGGGACAGGGCTCACAGATACGCAGTATTTT
j_gene: TRBJ2-3; v_gene: TRBV28; abundance: .; d_gene: .; CDR3aa: CASNRVTDTQYF; CDR3nt: TGTGCCAGCAACAGGGTCACAGATACGCAGTATTTT
j_gene: TRBJ1-3; v_gene: TRBV5-4; abundance: .; d_gene: .; CDR3aa: CASSTGHPSGGGNTIYF; CDR3nt: TGTGCCAGCAGCACGGGACACCCGTCGGGTGGGGGAAACACCATATATTTT
j_gene: TRBJ2-3; v_gene: TRBV4-3; abundance: .; d_gene: .; CDR3aa: CASSLKYWASTDTQYF; CDR3nt: TGCGCCAGCAGCCTCAAGTACTGGGCGTCCACAGATACGCAGTATTTT
j_gene: TRBJ2-2; v_gene: TRBV11-3; abundance: .; d_gene: .; CDR3aa: CASSSAGWNTGELFF; CDR3nt: TGTGCCAGCAGCTCGGCGGGATGGAACACCGGGGAGCTGTTTTTT
j_gene: TRBJ2-1; v_gene: TRBV19; abundance: .; d_gene: TRBD2; CDR3aa: CASSISSGGSYNEQFF; CDR3nt: TGTGCCAGTAGTATCAGTAGCGGGGGTTCCTACAATGAGCAGTTCTTC
j_gene: TRBJ2-5; v_gene: TRBV7-9; abundance: .; d_gene: .; CDR3aa: CASSFKGTWETQYF; CDR3nt: TGTGCCAGCAGCTTCAAGGGGACTTGGGAGACCCAGTACTTC
j_gene: TRBJ2-1; v_gene: TRBV11-3; abundance: .; d_gene: TRBD2; CDR3aa: CASSLVAGRAGEQFF; CDR3nt: TGTGCCAGCAGCTTAGTGGCAGGGAGGGCGGGTGAGCAGTTCTTC
j_gene: TRBJ1-1; v_gene: TRBV7-9; abundance: few; d_gene: .; CDR3aa: CASSLQGSATEAFF; CDR3nt: TGTGCCAGCAGCCTACAGGGTTCTGCCACTGAAGCTTTCTTT
j_gene: TRBJ2-3; v_gene: TRBV7-8; abundance: .; d_gene: TRBD2; CDR3aa: CASSLAYLAGADTQYF; CDR3nt: TGTGCCAGCAGCTTAGCCTACCTAGCGGGGGCAGATACGCAGTATTTT
j_gene: TRBJ1-1; v_gene: TRBV28; abundance: .; d_gene: TRBD1; CDR3aa: CASSFLGQGARTEAFF; CDR3nt: TGTGCCAGCAGTTTCTTGGGACAGGGGGCGCGCACTGAAGCTTTCTTT
j_gene: TRBJ2-2; v_gene: TRBV4-1; abundance: .; d_gene: TRBD2; CDR3aa: CASSHPYGGLASGELFF; CDR3nt: TGCGCCAGCAGCCATCCATATGGGGGACTAGCGTCCGGGGAGCTGTTTTTT
j_gene: TRBJ2-1; v_gene: TRBV9; abundance: .; d_gene: TRBD2; CDR3aa: CASSGGSGRARDEQFF; CDR3nt: TGTGCCAGCAGCGGAGGGAGCGGGAGGGCTCGGGATGAGCAGTTCTTC
j_gene: TRBJ2-2; v_gene: TRBV4-1; abundance: .; d_gene: TRBD1; CDR3aa: CASSTQGGTGELFF; CDR3nt: TGCGCCAGCAGCACACAGGGGGGCACCGGGGAGCTGTTTTTT
j_gene: TRBJ2-1; v_gene: TRBV28; abundance: .; d_gene: .; CDR3aa: CASSLEETSYNEQFF; CDR3nt: TGTGCCAGCAGCCTGGAGGAGACCTCCTACAATGAGCAGTTCTTC
j_gene: TRBJ1-2; v_gene: TRBV5-5; abundance: .; d_gene: .; CDR3aa: CASSSPSAYGYTF; CDR3nt: TGTGCCAGCAGCTCCCCGAGTGCTTACGGCTACACCTTC
j_gene: TRBJ1-1; v_gene: TRBV7-2; abundance: few; d_gene: .; CDR3aa: CASSLWTPGNTEAFF; CDR3nt: TGTGCCAGCAGCTTATGGACACCCGGGAACACTGAAGCTTTCTTT
j_gene: TRBJ2-2; v_gene: TRBV24-1; abundance: .; d_gene: TRBD2; CDR3aa: CATSDPSKTSRNTGELFF; CDR3nt: TGTGCCACCAGTGATCCGAGCAAGACTAGCAGGAACACCGGGGAGCTGTTTTTT
j_gene: TRBJ1-1; v_gene: TRBV28; abundance: .; d_gene: .; CDR3aa: CASSLLQFEAFF; CDR3nt: TGTGCCAGCAGTTTATTACAGTTTGAAGCTTTCTTT
j_gene: TRBJ1-2; v_gene: TRBV27; abundance: .; d_gene: .; CDR3aa: CASSPGRQRPRGYTF; CDR3nt: TGTGCCAGCAGTCCCGGGAGACAGAGGCCACGTGGCTACACCTTC
j_gene: TRBJ1-3; v_gene: TRBV30; abundance: once; d_gene: .; CDR3aa: CAWSESSGNTIYF; CDR3nt: TGTGCCTGGAGTGAGAGTTCTGGAAACACCATATATTTT